This TCR beta chain derives from a study of control samples from healthy donors and cancer patients. The table came from immunoSEQ multiplex PCR; TCRdb's copy has only in-frame clones and leaves some out. This sample has approximately 90,000 clones, with approximately 84% found just once. In germline, CDR1 is SGHTA, CDR2 FQGTGA. The V and J ends lost 0 bases and 0 bases respectively, with 22 bases between them. This CDR3 contains 20 residues. This receptor was taken from a man between 65 and 85 years old with lung cancer. This chain uses TRBV7-3 with TRBJ2-3, with D possibly TRBD1 on 6 matching bases. Sequencing was done on a sample of PBMCs. Here the CDR3 reads CASSLTQTVTGPKSTDTQYF. The CDR3 nucleotides are TGTGCCAGCAGCTTAACTCAAACCGTGACAGGACCAAAAAGCACAGATACGCAGTATTTT.